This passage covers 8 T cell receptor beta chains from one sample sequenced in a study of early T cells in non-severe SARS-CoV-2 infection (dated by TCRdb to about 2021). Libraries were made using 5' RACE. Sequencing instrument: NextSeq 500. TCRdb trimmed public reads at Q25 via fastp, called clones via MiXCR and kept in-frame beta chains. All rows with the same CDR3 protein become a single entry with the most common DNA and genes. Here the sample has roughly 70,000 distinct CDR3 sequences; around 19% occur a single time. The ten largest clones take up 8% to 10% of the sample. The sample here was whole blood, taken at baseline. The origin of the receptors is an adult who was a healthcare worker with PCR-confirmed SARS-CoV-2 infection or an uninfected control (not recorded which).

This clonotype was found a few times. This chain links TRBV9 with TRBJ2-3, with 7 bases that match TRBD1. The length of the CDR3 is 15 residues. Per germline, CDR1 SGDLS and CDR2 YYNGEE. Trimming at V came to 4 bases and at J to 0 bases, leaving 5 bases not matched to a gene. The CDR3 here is CASSIRQGSTDTQYF. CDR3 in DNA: TGTGCCAGCAGCATTCGACAGGGTAGCACAGATACGCAGTATTTT.

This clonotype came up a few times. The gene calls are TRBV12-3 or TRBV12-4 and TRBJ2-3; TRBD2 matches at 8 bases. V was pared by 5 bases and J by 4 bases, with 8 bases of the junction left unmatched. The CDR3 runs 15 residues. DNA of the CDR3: TGTGCCAGCAGTCGTACTAGCGGTACAGCAGATACGCAGTATTTT. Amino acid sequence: CASSRTSGTADTQYF.

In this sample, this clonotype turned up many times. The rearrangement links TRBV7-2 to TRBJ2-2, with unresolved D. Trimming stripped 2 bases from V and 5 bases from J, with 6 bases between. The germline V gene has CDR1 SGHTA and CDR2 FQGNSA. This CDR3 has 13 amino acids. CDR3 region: CASSLTLTGELFF. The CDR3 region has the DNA TGTGCCAGCAGCTTAACCCTTACCGGGGAGCTGTTTTTT.

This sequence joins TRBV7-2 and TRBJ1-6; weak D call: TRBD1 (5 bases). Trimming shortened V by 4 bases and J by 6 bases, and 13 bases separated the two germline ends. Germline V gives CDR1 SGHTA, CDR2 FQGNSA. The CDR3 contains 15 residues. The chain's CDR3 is CASSSGGNLNSPLHF. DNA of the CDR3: TGTGCCAGCAGCTCCGGGGGGAACCTTAATTCACCCCTCCACTTT.

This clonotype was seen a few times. The CDR3 is CASSLGLTSGNTIYF. DNA of the CDR3: TGTGCCAGCAGCCTCGGACTAACCTCTGGAAACACCATATATTTT. The V gene is TRBV11-2, the J gene TRBJ1-3; no clear D gene. The CDR3 is made up of 15 amino acids. V was trimmed by 5 bases and J by 0 bases, leaving 11 bases between them. Germline lookup yields CDR1 SGHAT and CDR2 FQNNGV.

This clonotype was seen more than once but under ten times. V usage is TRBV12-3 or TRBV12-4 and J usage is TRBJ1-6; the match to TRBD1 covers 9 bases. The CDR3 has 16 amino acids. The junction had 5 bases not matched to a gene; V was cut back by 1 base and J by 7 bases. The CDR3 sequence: CASSLGTTGGNSPLHF. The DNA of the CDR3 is TGTGCCAGCAGTTTAGGAACAACAGGGGGCAATTCACCCCTCCACTTT.

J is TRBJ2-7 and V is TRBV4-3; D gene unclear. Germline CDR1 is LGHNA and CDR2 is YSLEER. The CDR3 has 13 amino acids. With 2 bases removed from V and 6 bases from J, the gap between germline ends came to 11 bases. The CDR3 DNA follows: TGCGCCAGCAGCCAAACCCCAGGTACCGAGCAGTACTTC. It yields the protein CASSQTPGTEQYF.

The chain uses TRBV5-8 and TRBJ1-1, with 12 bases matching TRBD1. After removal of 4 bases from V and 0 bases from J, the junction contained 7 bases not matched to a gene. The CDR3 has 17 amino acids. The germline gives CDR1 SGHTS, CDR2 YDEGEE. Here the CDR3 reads CASSRGQGALMNTEAFF. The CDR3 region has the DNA TGTGCCAGCAGCCGGGGACAGGGGGCACTCATGAACACTGAAGCTTTCTTT.